This is a list of T cell receptor beta chains from one sample in a study of T cells after yellow fever vaccination. TCRdb redid the calling of the 5' RACE reads with MiXCR, one entry per CDR3 protein. The sample consists of hundreds of thousands of distinct CDR3 sequences, 12% of them appearing once. This material consisted of CD4+ T cells sorted from PBMCs, taken 15 days after the yellow fever booster vaccination. The origin of the receptors is a man between 18 and 35 years old who received the YFV17D yellow fever vaccine. Each CDR3 is given with its conserved first and last residue. D genes are given only for firm matches. Clone size is not always given. Where it is, it says once, few, many or a class for expanded clones.

v_gene	abundance	j_gene	d_gene	len	CDR3nt	CDR3aa
TRBV9	once	TRBJ2-5	TRBD2	17	TGTGCCAGCAGCGGCACACCTAGCGGGGGACCTCAAGAGACCCAGTACTTC	CASSGTPSGGPQETQYF
TRBV5-1	-	TRBJ1-1	TRBD1	14	TGCGCCAGCAGCAACAGGACAGGGCATTCGGGAGCTTTCTTT	CASSNRTGHSGAFF
TRBV4-3	-	TRBJ1-2	TRBD1	14	TGCGCCAGCAGCCCACAGGGGTTGAACTATGGCTACACCTTC	CASSPQGLNYGYTF
TRBV3-1	-	TRBJ2-5	-	11	TGTGCCAGCAGGGTGTTGGAGACCCAGTACTTC	CASRVLETQYF
TRBV4-2	few	TRBJ1-2	-	14	TGTGCCAGCAGCCCCATAACAGGCAACTATGGCTACACCTTC	CASSPITGNYGYTF
TRBV5-1	-	TRBJ2-1	-	14	TGCGCCAGCAGCTTGGATCTGTTGTACAATGAGCAGTTCTTC	CASSLDLLYNEQFF
TRBV20-1	-	TRBJ2-5	-	14	TGCAGTGCTAGAGAAAAAACAGGTCGAGAGACCCAGTACTTC	CSAREKTGRETQYF
TRBV7-2	few	TRBJ2-7	-	15	TGTGCCAGCAGCCGATCCGGGACCTACGAGTACGAGCAGTACTTC	CASSRSGTYEYEQYF
TRBV18	-	TRBJ2-3	TRBD1	15	TGTGCCAGCTCACCATCGGGACAGGGTACAGATACGCAGTATTTT	CASSPSGQGTDTQYF
TRBV28	-	TRBJ2-5	-	13	TGTGCCACCGAGGGGGGCGGCCAGGAGACCCAGTACTTC	CATEGGGQETQYF
TRBV12-3/TRBV12-4	few	TRBJ2-2	TRBD2	17	TGTGCCAGCAGTCCCGGAGCGGGGGGGATGAACACCGGGGAGCTGTTTTTT	CASSPGAGGMNTGELFF
TRBV4-1	few	TRBJ2-2	TRBD2	16	TGCGCCAGCAGCTCCTCAGCGGGGGAGACCACCGGGGAGCTGTTTTTT	CASSSSAGETTGELFF
TRBV3-1	many	TRBJ2-5	TRBD2	14	TGTGCCAGCAGCCTTAGCGGGACACGAGAGACCCAGTACTTC	CASSLSGTRETQYF
TRBV29-1	few	TRBJ2-2	-	13	TGCAGCGCTGCTGGACAGCCCTCCGGGGAGCTGTTTTTT	CSAAGQPSGELFF
TRBV12-3/TRBV12-4	-	TRBJ2-7	TRBD1	15	TGTGCCAGCAGTCCTGGGACAGGGGGCTTCTACGAGCAGTACTTC	CASSPGTGGFYEQYF
TRBV29-1	few	TRBJ1-2	-	12	TGCAGCGTTGGGCGGGGTTTCTATGGCTACACCTTC	CSVGRGFYGYTF
TRBV9	few	TRBJ2-1	-	12	TGTGCCTCCGCGCCGAGCTACAATGAGCAGTTCTTC	CASAPSYNEQFF
TRBV7-2	-	TRBJ1-2	-	12	TGTGCCAGCAGCACAAGGAACTATGGCTACACCTTC	CASSTRNYGYTF
TRBV30	-	TRBJ1-6	TRBD1	16	TGTGCCTGGAGTGATAGAGGGGGCAGACGTAATTCACCCCTCCACTTT	CAWSDRGGRRNSPLHF
TRBV10-2	few	TRBJ1-2	-	14	TGCGCCAGCAGTGAGAATGGGGCAGCTTATGGCTACACCTTC	CASSENGAAYGYTF
TRBV15	-	TRBJ1-5	-	12	TGTGCCACCAGCAGGCCTAATCAGCCCCAGCATTTT	CATSRPNQPQHF
TRBV5-1	-	TRBJ2-7	-	15	TGCGCCAGCAGCTTGGGGGCGCAGGGCTCCTACGAGCAGTACTTC	CASSLGAQGSYEQYF
TRBV5-1	many	TRBJ1-1	-	13	TGCGCCAGCAGCACTGACGTTAACACTGAAGCTTTCTTT	CASSTDVNTEAFF
TRBV5-1	-	TRBJ2-5	-	14	TGCGCCAGCAGCTTGATAGGGGAACAAGAGACCCAGTACTTC	CASSLIGEQETQYF
TRBV20-1	-	TRBJ1-6	-	12	TGCAGTGCACACCGGCCGAATTCACCCCTCCACTTT	CSAHRPNSPLHF
TRBV6-2/TRBV6-3	few	TRBJ1-1	TRBD1	16	TGTGCCAGCAGTTACTCGACAGGGGGATCGAACACTGAAGCTTTCTTT	CASSYSTGGSNTEAFF
TRBV2	-	TRBJ1-5	TRBD1	15	TGTGCCAGCAGCTCCGGGACAGGGTTGTGGCAGCCCCAGCATTTT	CASSSGTGLWQPQHF
TRBV29-1	many	TRBJ1-1	-	12	TGCAGCGTTGCTTGGGGGAACACTGAAGCTTTCTTT	CSVAWGNTEAFF
TRBV20-1	few	TRBJ2-1	-	14	TGCAGTGCTAGAGGTCCAAGCTCCTACAATGAGCAGTTCTTC	CSARGPSSYNEQFF
TRBV5-1	many	TRBJ2-3	-	14	TGCGCCAGCAGCCCGGGCAAACCCACAGATACGCAGTATTTT	CASSPGKPTDTQYF
TRBV12-3/TRBV12-4	-	TRBJ2-2	TRBD2	16	TGTGCCAGCAGTTTAAGAGCGGGGGCGAACACCGGGGAGCTGTTTTTT	CASSLRAGANTGELFF
TRBV25-1	-	TRBJ2-5	-	14	TGTGCCAGCAGTAGGCGGCAGGGGAAGGAGACCCAGTACTTC	CASSRRQGKETQYF
TRBV4-3	few	TRBJ2-1	TRBD2	17	TGCGCCAGCAGCCGAGAACTTTTAGCGGGGGGGCCGAGTGAGCAGTTCTTC	CASSRELLAGGPSEQFF
TRBV20-1	-	TRBJ2-5	TRBD1	13	TGCAGTGCTACAACGGGACAGGGAAAGACCCAGTACTTC	CSATTGQGKTQYF
TRBV9	few	TRBJ2-5	TRBD2	15	TGTGCCAGCAGCGTAACGGGACTAGTCCAAGAGACCCAGTACTTC	CASSVTGLVQETQYF
TRBV5-1	few	TRBJ2-3	TRBD1	14	TGCGCCAGCAGCTTGGAGCAGGGGGCAGATACGCAGTATTTT	CASSLEQGADTQYF
TRBV11-3	few	TRBJ2-3	-	15	TGTGCCAGCAGCCGAGGTAGCGGCCCTGTTGATACGCAGTATTTT	CASSRGSGPVDTQYF
TRBV28	few	TRBJ1-3	-	15	TGTGCCAGCAGTTCGATAGGCCAGGGCTCGGCCACCATATATTTT	CASSSIGQGSATIYF
TRBV30	many	TRBJ1-6	-	13	TGTGCCTGGAGTAACTCCTATAATTCACCCCTCCACTTT	CAWSNSYNSPLHF
TRBV29-1	few	TRBJ1-1	-	12	TGCAGCGTGAGATGGGTGAACACTGAAGCTTTCTTT	CSVRWVNTEAFF
TRBV12-3/TRBV12-4	few	TRBJ1-4	TRBD1	13	TGTGCCAGCAGTTTAGGGGACAGGGAAAAACTGTTTTTT	CASSLGDREKLFF